One and the same sample provided the 16 T cell receptor beta chains below, sequenced in a study of blood T cell repertoires in COVID-19. Only in-frame clones appear in the TCRdb table, and some are missing; sequencing was by immunoSEQ multiplex PCR. The sample lists over 85,000 clones; 72% were seen once. Specimen: peripheral blood. The receptors stem from an older woman with acute or convalescent COVID-19.

About this clone itself: Other nucleotide sequences from this sample produce the same CDR3. The chain is built from TRBV14 and TRBJ1-2; TRBD1 is a possible D gene (5 bases). The germline V gene encodes CDR1 SGHDN and CDR2 FVKESK. Deletions cut 3 bases from V and 4 bases from J, with 9 bases between. CDR3 size: 13 residues. As DNA, the CDR3 is TGTGCCAGCAGCCAGGGGCAGGGCTATGGCTACACCTTC. Encoded protein: CASSQGQGYGYTF.

The chain uses TRBV7-9 and TRBJ1-1; D is undetermined. This CDR3 region has 13 residues. V was clipped by 7 bases and J by 1 base, with 10 bases between them. Germline V gene sequence: CDR1 SEHNR, CDR2 FQNEAQ (reference sequence). CDR3: CASTLSGNTEAFF. The CDR3 coding sequence is TGTGCCAGCACCCTATCAGGGAACACTGAAGCTTTCTTT.

The CDR3: CATSDPGGMETQYF. The CDR3 DNA reads as TGTGCCACCAGTGATCCAGGGGGAATGGAGACCCAGTACTTC. The rearrangement joins TRBV24-1 to TRBJ2-5; TRBD1 aligns across 7 bases. Germline loops: CDR1 KGHDR, CDR2 SFDVKD. The J segment lost 5 bases and the V segment lost 3 bases, leaving 5 bases of the junction unmatched. CDR3 length: 14 residues.

The V gene is TRBV19, the J gene TRBJ1-5, with TRBD1 identical over 9 bases. Germline lookup yields CDR1 LNHDA and CDR2 SQIVND (reference sequence). This CDR3 contains 14 residues. J gave up 3 bases and V 11 bases, and 8 bases lay outside the gene matches. This CDR3 is CAGSGTGINQPQHF. The CDR3 bases are TGTGCCGGCTCCGGGACAGGGATCAATCAGCCCCAGCATTTT.

The chain joins TRBV7-3 to TRBJ2-3, with 7 positions matching TRBD1. J gave up 2 bases and V 3 bases, and 5 bases lay outside the gene matches. Germline assignment: CDR1 SGHTA and CDR2 FQGTGA. This CDR3 region has 15 residues. DNA of the CDR3: TGTGCCAGCAGCTTTTCGGACAGGTTCACAGATACGCAGTATTTT. Protein sequence: CASSFSDRFTDTQYF. Complete variable domain (other parts from reference TRBV7-3 and TRBJ2-3): GAGVSQTPSNKVTEKGKYVELRCDPISGHTALYWYRQSLGQGPEFLIYFQGTGAADDSGLPNDRFFAVRPEGSVSTLKIQRTERGDSAVYLCASSFSDRFTDTQYFGPGTRLTVL.

This clone has only one observation. This chain links TRBV24-1 with TRBJ2-7, with 10 bases aligning to TRBD1. The germline V gene has CDR1 KGHDR and CDR2 SFDVKD. V gave up 10 bases and J gave up 1 base; unmatched junction bases: 3. The CDR3 is 13 amino acids. The CDR3 DNA sequence: TGTGCCACTGGGGACAGGGGTTCCTACGAGCAGTACTTC. It is translated as CATGDRGSYEQYF.

A single count supports this clone. The chain is built from TRBV10-3 and TRBJ1-1, with TRBD1 matching 9 bases. Germline V gene data show CDR1 as ENHRY and CDR2 as SYGVKD. The CDR3 is made up of 14 amino acids. V was clipped by 2 bases and J by 7 bases; unmatched bases: 5. The CDR3 bases are TGTGCCATCAGTGAGCCGGACAGGGGTGGTGAAGCTTTCTTT. Translation: CAISEPDRGGEAFF.

The count of this clone is one. CDR3 amino acids: CAWSAGLNNEQFF. The CDR3 coding sequence is TGTGCCTGGAGTGCGGGACTGAACAATGAGCAGTTCTTC. This rearrangement joins TRBV30 to TRBJ2-1; maybe TRBD2 (6 bases). The CDR3 is 13 amino acids. V shed 1 base and J shed 5 bases, with 9 bases lying between them. Germline lookup yields CDR1 GTSNPN and CDR2 SVGIG (reference sequence).

The chain joins TRBV28 to TRBJ1-2; 7 bases align to TRBD1. V gave up 6 bases and J gave up 2 bases; unmatched junction bases: 9. The length of the CDR3 is 15 residues. Per germline, CDR1 MDHEN and CDR2 SYDVKM. CDR3 DNA sequence: TGTGCCAGCAGCCGTCCCGTGACAGGGAACTATGGCTACACCTTC. Protein sequence: CASSRPVTGNYGYTF.

This clone has just one count. This clone may be a read error of a much larger clone one base away. The J gene is TRBJ1-2, the V gene TRBV11-3; 10 bases align to TRBD1. Looked up from germline, CDR1 is SGHNT and CDR2 is YENEEA. The J segment lost 2 bases and the V segment lost 4 bases, leaving 1 base of the junction unmatched. There are 14 residues in the CDR3. CDR3 DNA: TGTGCCAGCAGCTCGGGACAGGGGAACTATGGCTACACCTTC. Protein sequence: CASSSGQGNYGYTF. The whole variable domain, filled in from reference TRBV11-3 and TRBJ1-2, reads EAGVVQSPRYKIIEKKQPVAFWCNPISGHNTLYWYLQNLGQGPELLIRYENEEAVDDSQLPKDRFSAERLKGVDSTLKIQPAELGDSAVYLCASSSGQGNYGYTFGSGTRLTVV.

The chain couples TRBV6-5 to TRBJ1-4, with unresolved D. Trimming pared 4 bases from V and 8 bases from J, leaving 14 bases between. The CDR3 runs to 14 residues. Germline assignment: CDR1 MNHEY and CDR2 SVGAGI. In DNA, the CDR3 is TGTGCCAGCAGTTCTCTCTTGGCGGCCGAAAAACTGTTTTTT. Protein product: CASSSLLAAEKLFF.

This chain uses TRBV29-1 with TRBJ2-7, with 7 nucleotides matching TRBD1. The CDR3 contains 11 residues. CDR1 is SQVTM, CDR2 ANQGSEA, per germline. The junction had 7 bases not matched to a gene; V was cut back by 8 bases and J by 6 bases. Here the CDR3 DNA reads TGCAGCATCAGACAGGGTACCGAGCAGTACTTC. Amino acids: CSIRQGTEQYF.

This chain connects TRBV6-6 to TRBJ1-4; a possible D gene is TRBD1 (5 bases). Germline V gene data show CDR1 as MNHNY and CDR2 as SVGAGI (reference sequence). The CDR3 has 14 residues. Trimming left V 6 bases short and J 8 bases short, with 16 bases between. CDR3 sequence: CASRTRRGGEKLFF. The CDR3, as DNA: TGTGCCAGCAGGACGAGGAGGGGCGGAGAAAAACTGTTTTTT.

V gene TRBV18 combines with J gene TRBJ2-3; D is perhaps TRBD2 (5 bases). V was shortened by 5 bases and J by 2 bases, with 14 bases between the two germline ends. Germline CDR1 reads KGHSH; CDR2 reads LQKENI. This CDR3 is built from 15 residues. CDR3 nucleotide sequence: TGTGCCAGCTCATATTACACCGGGAACACAGATACGCAGTATTTT. Its translation: CASSYYTGNTDTQYF. The full variable domain, completed using reference TRBV18 and TRBJ2-3, is NAGVMQNPRHLVRRRGQEARLRCSPMKGHSHVYWYRQLPEEGLKFMVYLQKENIIDESGMPKERFSAEFPKEGPSILRIQQVVRGDSAAYFCASSYYTGNTDTQYFGPGTRLTVL.

CDR3 sequence: CATRRQGAGQPQHF. Here the CDR3 DNA reads TGTGCCACCAGGAGACAGGGGGCCGGACAGCCCCAGCATTTT. The chain uses TRBV15 and TRBJ1-5; 10 nucleotides line up with TRBD1. The germline V gene has CDR1 LNHNV and CDR2 YYDKDF (reference sequence). V was clipped by 6 bases and J by 7 bases; unmatched bases: 6. This CDR3 spans 14 amino acids.

The chain couples TRBV2 to TRBJ1-1, with D possibly being TRBD1 (5 bases). The V end was cut by 7 bases, the J end by 1 base, with 16 bases between. Germline V lookup: CDR1 SNHLY, CDR2 FYNNEI. CDR3 length: 15 residues. The CDR3 sequence: CASKIDGGRNTEAFF. The CDR3 nucleotides are TGTGCCAGCAAAATTGACGGGGGGAGGAACACTGAAGCTTTCTTT.